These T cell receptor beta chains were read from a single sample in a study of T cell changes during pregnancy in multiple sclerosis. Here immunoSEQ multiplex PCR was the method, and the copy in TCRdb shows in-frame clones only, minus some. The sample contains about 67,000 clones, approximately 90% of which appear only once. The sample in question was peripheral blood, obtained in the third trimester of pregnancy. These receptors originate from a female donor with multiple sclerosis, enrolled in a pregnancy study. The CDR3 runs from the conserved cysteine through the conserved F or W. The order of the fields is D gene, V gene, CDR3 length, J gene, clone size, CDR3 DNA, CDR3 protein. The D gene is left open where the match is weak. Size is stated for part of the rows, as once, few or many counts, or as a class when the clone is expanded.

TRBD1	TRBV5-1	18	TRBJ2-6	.	TGCGCCAGCAGCTGGAGGACAGGGGGCAGTTCTGGGGCCAACGTCCTGACTTTC	CASSWRTGGSSGANVLTF
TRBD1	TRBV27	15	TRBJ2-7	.	TGTGCCAGCAGCCCAGGACGACAGGGGGCCCTCGAGCAGTACTTC	CASSPGRQGALEQYF
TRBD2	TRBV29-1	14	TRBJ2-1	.	TGCAGCGTCGAACTAGCGGGGCCCTACAATGAGCAGTTCTTC	CSVELAGPYNEQFF
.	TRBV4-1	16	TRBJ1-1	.	TGCGCCAGCAGACCAGTCACGCCGGGGAAGTTCACTGAAGCTTTCTTT	CASRPVTPGKFTEAFF
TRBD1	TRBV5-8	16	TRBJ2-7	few	TGTGCCAGCAGCCCCGAAACGACAGGGAACGTATACGAGCAGTACTTC	CASSPETTGNVYEQYF
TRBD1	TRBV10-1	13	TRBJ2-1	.	TGCGCCAGCAGAGCTGGGACAGTTGGTGAGCAGTTCTTC	CASRAGTVGEQFF
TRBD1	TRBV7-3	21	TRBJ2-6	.	TGTGCCAGCAGCTACCCGACCGGGGACAGGGGGGTAACCTCTGGGGCCAACGTCCTGACTTTC	CASSYPTGDRGVTSGANVLTF
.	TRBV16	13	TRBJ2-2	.	TGTGCCAGCAGCCACACGACAGCCGGGGAGCTGTTTTTT	CASSHTTAGELFF
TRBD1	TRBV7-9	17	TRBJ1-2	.	TGTGCCAGCGCTGGGGGACAGGGTTTTATGCGAGGCTATGGCTACACCTTC	CASAGGQGFMRGYGYTF
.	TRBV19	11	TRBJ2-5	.	TGTGCCAGTAGGTACTTGGAGACCCAGTACTTC	CASRYLETQYF
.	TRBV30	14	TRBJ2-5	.	TGTGCCTGGAGGCCTACCTGGGGCAAAGAGACCCAGTACTTC	CAWRPTWGKETQYF
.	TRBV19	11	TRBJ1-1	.	TGTGCCCCTCGGGAGGCCACTGAAGCTTTCTTT	CAPREATEAFF
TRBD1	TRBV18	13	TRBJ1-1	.	TGTGCCAGCTCACCAGCGACAGGGAATGAAGCTTTCTTT	CASSPATGNEAFF
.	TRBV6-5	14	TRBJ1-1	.	TGTGCCAGCACCAGCGCGGGGGGGAGGACTGAAGCTTTCTTT	CASTSAGGRTEAFF
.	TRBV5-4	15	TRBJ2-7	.	TGTGCCAGCAGCAAGGACAGCCAAAACTCCTACGAGCAGTACTTC	CASSKDSQNSYEQYF
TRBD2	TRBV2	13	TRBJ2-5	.	TGTGCCACCCAGCGGGACTTACAAGAGACCCAGTACTTC	CATQRDLQETQYF
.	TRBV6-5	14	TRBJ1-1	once	TGTGCCAGCAGTTACCCGGGGTGGAACACTGAAGCTTTCTTT	CASSYPGWNTEAFF
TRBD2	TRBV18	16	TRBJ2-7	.	TGTGCCAGCTCACCACCCACTAGCGGGGGGCTCTCCGAGCAGTACTTC	CASSPPTSGGLSEQYF
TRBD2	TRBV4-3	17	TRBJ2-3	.	TGCGCCAGCAGCCAAGAGCCTAGGGCGGGGGGCCCAGATACGCAGTATTTT	CASSQEPRAGGPDTQYF
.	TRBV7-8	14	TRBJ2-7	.	TGTGCCAGCAGCTTAGGAGCGACGCCCTACGAGCAGTACTTC	CASSLGATPYEQYF
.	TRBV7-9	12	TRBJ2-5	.	TGTGCCAGCAGCTGGGAGGAAGAGACCCAGTACTTC	CASSWEEETQYF
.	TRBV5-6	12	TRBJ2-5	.	TGTGCCAGCAGCTTGAGAGGGGAGACCCAGTACTTC	CASSLRGETQYF
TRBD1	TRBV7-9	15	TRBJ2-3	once	TGTGCCAGCAGCTCCGGACAGGGCTCGACAGATACGCAGTATTTT	CASSSGQGSTDTQYF
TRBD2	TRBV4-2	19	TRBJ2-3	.	TGTGCCAGCAGCCCCGTCGGGGAGGGACTAGCGGGGAACACAGATACGCAGTATTTT	CASSPVGEGLAGNTDTQYF
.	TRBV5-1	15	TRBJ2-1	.	TGCGCCAGCAGCTTTTTAGCGCCGGGGTACAATGAGCAGTTCTTC	CASSFLAPGYNEQFF
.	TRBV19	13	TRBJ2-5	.	TGTGCCAGTAGTGACCAGGGTAGAGAGACCCAGTACTTC	CASSDQGRETQYF
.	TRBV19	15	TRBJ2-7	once	TGTGCCAGTAGTATAGATATCGGGAGCTCCTACGAGCAGTACTTC	CASSIDIGSSYEQYF
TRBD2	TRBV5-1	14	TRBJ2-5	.	TGCGCCAGCAGCTCCGGGGGGGCCGGGGAGACCCAGTACTTC	CASSSGGAGETQYF
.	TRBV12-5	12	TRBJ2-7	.	TGTGCTAGTGGTCCGGGAGTTTACGAGCAGTACTTC	CASGPGVYEQYF
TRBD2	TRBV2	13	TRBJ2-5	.	TGTGCCACCACTAGCGGGAGGTCCGGGACCCAGTACTTC	CATTSGRSGTQYF
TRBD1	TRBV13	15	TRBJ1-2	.	TGTGCCAGCAGCGAGGACAAGGACAGGGCCGATGGCTACACCTTC	CASSEDKDRADGYTF
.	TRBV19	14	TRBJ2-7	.	TGTGCCAGTAGTCCGACCAGGCTCTCCTACGAGCAGTACTTC	CASSPTRLSYEQYF
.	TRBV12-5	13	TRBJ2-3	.	TGTGCTAGTGATTTGAACGGAGCAGATACGCAGTATTTT	CASDLNGADTQYF
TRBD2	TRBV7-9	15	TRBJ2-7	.	TGTGCCAGTACCCTACAGACTAGCGGGAGCGCCGAGCAGTACTTC	CASTLQTSGSAEQYF
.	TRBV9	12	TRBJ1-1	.	TGTGCCAGCAGCGTAGTTCAGGGGAAAGCTTTCTTT	CASSVVQGKAFF
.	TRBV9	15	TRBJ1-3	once	TGTGCCAGCAGCGTAGGTCGGGGTGGTGGAAACACCATATATTTT	CASSVGRGGGNTIYF
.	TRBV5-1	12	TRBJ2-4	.	TGCGCCAGCAGCTTGGACAGAGACATTCAGTACTTC	CASSLDRDIQYF
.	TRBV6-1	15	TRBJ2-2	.	TGTGCCAGCATGGGTTTTCAAGCGAGGACCGGGGAGCTGTTTTTT	CASMGFQARTGELFF
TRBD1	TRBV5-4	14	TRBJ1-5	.	TGTGCCAGCAGCTTGCAGGGGGCGGGTCAGCCCCAGCATTTT	CASSLQGAGQPQHF
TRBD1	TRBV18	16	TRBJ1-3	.	TGTGCCAGCTCACCCTCCGGGACAGGCAGAAGGTACACCATATATTTT	CASSPSGTGRRYTIYF
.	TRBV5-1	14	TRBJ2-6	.	TGCGCCAGCAGCTTGTCCCCGGGGTCCAACGTCCTGACTTTC	CASSLSPGSNVLTF
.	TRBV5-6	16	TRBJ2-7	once	TGTGCCAGCAGCCCACTAGACGTGGCTTCCACCTACGAGCAGTACTTC	CASSPLDVASTYEQYF
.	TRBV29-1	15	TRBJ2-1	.	TGCAGCGTCGCCAGGATAAGCGGCTCCTACAATGAGCAGTTCTTC	CSVARISGSYNEQFF
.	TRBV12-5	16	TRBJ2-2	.	TGTGCTAGTGGTTTGGTACGAATCGTCACACAAGGGGAGCTGTTTTTT	CASGLVRIVTQGELFF
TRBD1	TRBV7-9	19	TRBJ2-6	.	TGTGCCAGCAGCCCAGTCCGGGACAGGGGCCTCTCTGGGGCCAACGTCCTGACTTTC	CASSPVRDRGLSGANVLTF
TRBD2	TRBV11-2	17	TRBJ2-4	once	TGTGCCAGCAGCTTAATAACTAGCGGGACACTAAAAAACATTCAGTACTTC	CASSLITSGTLKNIQYF
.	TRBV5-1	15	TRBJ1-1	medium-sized	TGCGCCAGCAGCAACGTCGATCGGGGGATAACTGAAGCTTTCTTT	CASSNVDRGITEAFF
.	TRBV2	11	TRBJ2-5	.	TGTGCCACTAGCATCCAAGAGACCCAGTACTTC	CATSIQETQYF
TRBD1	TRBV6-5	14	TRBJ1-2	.	TGTGCGGTGTTTGGGGACAGCCTTAACTATGGCTACACCTTC	CAVFGDSLNYGYTF
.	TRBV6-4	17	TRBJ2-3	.	TGTGCCAGCAGTGACTCTCCGGGCGGAGGGTCCTCAGATACGCAGTATTTT	CASSDSPGGGSSDTQYF
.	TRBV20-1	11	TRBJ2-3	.	TGCAGTGCGCCCCGGGACTCCTGGCAGTATTTT	CSAPRDSWQYF
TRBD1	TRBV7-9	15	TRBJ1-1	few	TGTGCCAGCACCCCGTGGGGACAGGAGGATTCTGAAGCTTTCTTT	CASTPWGQEDSEAFF
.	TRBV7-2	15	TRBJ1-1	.	TGTGCCAGCAGCTTCTATCGACAGCTGAACACTGAAGCTTTCTTT	CASSFYRQLNTEAFF
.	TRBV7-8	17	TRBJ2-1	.	TGTGCCAGCAGCCAAACTACCCCAGGGGGGCCGAACAATGAGCAGTTCTTC	CASSQTTPGGPNNEQFF
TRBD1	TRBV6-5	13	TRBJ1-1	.	TGTGCCAGCAGTTACCCCGAAGGGACAGCCCAATTCTTT	CASSYPEGTAQFF
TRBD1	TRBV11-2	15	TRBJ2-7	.	TGTGCCAGCAGCTTAGCGGGACAGGCCACCTACGAGCAGTACTTC	CASSLAGQATYEQYF
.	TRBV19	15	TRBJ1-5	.	TGTGCCTGTAGTAGGACCGCGCCTGCGGGTCAGCCCCAGCATTTT	CACSRTAPAGQPQHF